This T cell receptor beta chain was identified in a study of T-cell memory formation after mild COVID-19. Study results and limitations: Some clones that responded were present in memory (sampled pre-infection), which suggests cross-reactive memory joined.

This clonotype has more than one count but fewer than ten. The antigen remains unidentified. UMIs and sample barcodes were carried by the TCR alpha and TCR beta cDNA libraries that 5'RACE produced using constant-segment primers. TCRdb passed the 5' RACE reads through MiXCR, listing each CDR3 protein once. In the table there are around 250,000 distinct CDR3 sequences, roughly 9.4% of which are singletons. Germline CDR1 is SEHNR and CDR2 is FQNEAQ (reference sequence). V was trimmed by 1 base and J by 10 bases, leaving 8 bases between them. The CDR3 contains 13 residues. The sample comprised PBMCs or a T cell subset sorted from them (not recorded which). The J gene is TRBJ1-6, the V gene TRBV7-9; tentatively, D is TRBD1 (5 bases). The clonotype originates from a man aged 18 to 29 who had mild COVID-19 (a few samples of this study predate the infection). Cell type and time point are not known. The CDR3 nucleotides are TGTGCCAGCAGCTTAGTGGGGGAATCACCCCTCCACTTT. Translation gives CASSLVGESPLHF.